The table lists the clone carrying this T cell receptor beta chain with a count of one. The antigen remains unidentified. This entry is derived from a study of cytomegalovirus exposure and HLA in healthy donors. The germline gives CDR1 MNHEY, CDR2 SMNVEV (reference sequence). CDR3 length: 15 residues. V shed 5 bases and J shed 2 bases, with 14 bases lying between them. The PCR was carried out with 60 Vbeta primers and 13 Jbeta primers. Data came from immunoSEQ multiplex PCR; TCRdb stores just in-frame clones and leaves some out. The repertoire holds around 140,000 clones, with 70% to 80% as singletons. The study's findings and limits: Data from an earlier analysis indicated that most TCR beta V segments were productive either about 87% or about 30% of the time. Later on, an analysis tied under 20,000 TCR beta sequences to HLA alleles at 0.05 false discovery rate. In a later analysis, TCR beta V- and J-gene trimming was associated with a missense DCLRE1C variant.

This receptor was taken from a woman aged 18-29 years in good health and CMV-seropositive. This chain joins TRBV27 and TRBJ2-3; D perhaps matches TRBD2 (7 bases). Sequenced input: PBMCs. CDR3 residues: CASSPVGGATDTQYF. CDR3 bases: TGTGCCAGCAGTCCTGTGGGGGGGGCCACAGATACGCAGTATTTT.